The following is a TCR beta chain sequence with its context. The data stem from a study of shared clonotypes between healthy human individuals. Profiling relied on immunoSEQ multiplex PCR, and the TCRdb table lists in-frame clones only, not all of them. The sample lists about 980,000 clones, over 60% occurring once. CDR3 length: 14 residues. Germline V lookup: CDR1 SGHDT, CDR2 YYEEEE. The ends were cut back, 4 bases at V and 0 bases at J, with 8 bases in the middle. This clonotype originated in a man aged 18-30 years in good health. The sequenced sample was memory CD4+ T cells sorted from blood. The subset was: CD45RA-negative fraction. The chain carries TRBV5-6 and TRBJ1-3; D gene ambiguous. Written as DNA, the CDR3 is TGTGCCAGCAGCCTGGGATACTCTGGAAACACCATATATTTT. It specifies CASSLGYSGNTIYF.